Sequencing of this TCR beta chain was carried out in a study of a mutant IDH1 vaccine in newly diagnosed glioma. The wider study: Vaccination began 4-6 weeks post radiotherapy alone, or with temozolomide cycles. Therapy received beforehand was radiotherapy, temozolomide, or both, with most patients given both.

This clone is a singleton in its sample. Its antigen remains unknown. Time point noted: week 35, safety follow-up. Doses of 300 ug of mutant IDH1 20-mer peptide were given with topical imiquimod. The donors had new WHO grade 3 or 4 astrocytomas; these were IDH1-mutant and ATRX-lost. Clones were sequenced by immunoSEQ multiplex PCR, and TCRdb holds only the in-frame ones, with some missing. In the table there are roughly 64,000 clones, roughly 68% of which are singletons. This CDR3 spans 16 amino acids. From germline, CDR1 is SEHNR and CDR2 FQNEAQ (reference sequence). The V gene end was trimmed by 3 bases and the J gene end by 2 bases; junction bases not matched to a gene: 8.

The rearrangement joins TRBV7-9 to TRBJ2-7, with 9 bases aligning to TRBD1. The sequence was obtained from a man aged 50 to 60 with glioma. The starting material was PBMCs, obtained from a glioma patient whose treatment included an IDH1 peptide vaccine. The CDR3 sequence is CASSLDRGSHPYEQYF. CDR3 bases: TGTGCCAGCAGCTTGGACAGGGGCTCCCACCCCTACGAGCAGTACTTC.